This TCR beta chain is drawn from a study of T-cell reconstitution after alpha-beta-depleted transplantation in children (TCRdb year 2016). For the study in its entirety: Using TCR repertoire profiling, the study followed T-cell immune reconstitution in a quantitative way in children after TCRalphabeta/CD19-depleted allogeneic hematopoietic cell transplantation.

This sample's treatment or condition label indicates: allogeneic hematopoietic cell transplantation with graft depleted of TCRalphabeta T cells and CD19 B cells. The transplant recipients were children given TCRalphabeta/CD19-depleted allogeneic hematopoietic cell grafts. In this sample, this clonotype turned up a few times. What antigen it recognizes has not been identified. One base away there is no much larger clone; base qualities are not given. Receptor libraries were prepared by PCR. Sequencing took place on an Illumina HiSeq 2500. TCR library preparation used molecular barcoding, with unique molecular identifiers applied to normalize quantification of the TCRbeta repertoire. Through fastp at Q25 and MiXCR, TCRdb rebuilt clones from the public reads, retaining in-frame beta chains. Each CDR3 protein appears once, grouped with its most common genes and DNA. The sample contains 450,000 to 700,000 distinct CDR3 sequences, 20% to 30% of them found a single time. The ten largest clones represent about a third of the sample.

Paper-wide results and their limitations: The apparently early recovery of alphabetaT-cell counts about two months after transplant reportedly depended on only several hundred rapidly expanded clones that came from non-depleted graft cells. Over subsequent months, a decline in hyperexpanded clone frequencies was noted, and after one year, T-cell counts and TCRbeta diversity were mostly ascribed to newly produced T cells. In some patients, high TCRbeta diversity at day 60 was attributed to recipient T cells and intrathymic progenitors that had survived conditioning.

Looking up the germline V gene yields CDR1 MDHEN and CDR2 SYDVKM. V and J are truncated by 3 bases and 5 bases respectively, leaving an intervening sequence of 10 bases. Taken from cysteine to phenylalanine, the CDR3 has 13 residues. Of the read, only the CDR3 DNA is kept; its 39 bases are in frame from base 1. Recombination linked TRBV28 to TRBJ1-1, and possibly TRBD1, on 6 matching bases. The source of this sequence is a boy younger than two with Wiskott-Aldrich syndrome, due to receive a stem cell transplant. The starting material was PBMCs, obtained before TCRalphabeta/CD19-depleted stem cell transplant. The CDR3 has the sequence CASSFGGLTEAFF. DNA sequence: TGTGCCAGCAGTTTCGGGGGGCTTACTGAAGCTTTCTTT.